These T cell receptor beta chains were read from a single sample in a study of T cell responses to AZD1222 COVID-19 vaccine. TCRdb's copy holds only in-frame clones and misses some; the assay was immunoSEQ multiplex PCR. The sample records about 94,000 clones, over 75% being singletons. This specimen consisted of peripheral blood, obtained on day 0 of AZD1222 vaccination. These receptors were obtained from an adult in good health. Each CDR3 is given without its conserved first and last residue.

V gene	CDR3 length	J gene	CDR3 protein
TRBV5-5	15	TRBJ1-2	ASSQQTGTSTNYGYT
TRBV6-2/TRBV6-3	14	TRBJ2-1	ASSYSLASGGAEQF
TRBV6-2/TRBV6-3	12	TRBJ1-1	ASSYGGGNTEAF
TRBV19	15	TRBJ2-3	ASSPRGAGTPTDTQY
TRBV7-2	13	TRBJ1-2	ASSQPDSEDYGYT
TRBV6-1	12	TRBJ2-5	ASSEGTGQETQY
TRBV28	10	TRBJ1-5	ASSQGRGPQH
TRBV19	10	TRBJ1-2	ASMEGARGYT
TRBV5-5	16	TRBJ1-1	ASSLAGVGIFRRTEAF
TRBV4-2	12	TRBJ2-1	ASSQTGRDNEQF
TRBV4-1	10	TRBJ2-2	ASRGLAGELF
TRBV18	12	TRBJ2-3	ASSPRGHTDTQY
TRBV5-1	13	TRBJ1-2	ASSLDGNLNYGYT
TRBV6-5	14	TRBJ2-2	ASSFDYRVNTGELF
TRBV11-3	11	TRBJ2-5	ASSQMRGETQY
TRBV4-2	15	TRBJ2-3	ASSLGLAGGPGDTQY
TRBV30	10	TRBJ1-6	AWSVRDSPLH
TRBV19	12	TRBJ2-2	ASSINGLTGELF
TRBV5-1	13	TRBJ2-2	ASSLSSGVTGELF
TRBV10-1	12	TRBJ2-3	ASSVRGGADTQY
TRBV5-1	14	TRBJ2-2	ASSFRAGANTGELF
TRBV19	14	TRBJ1-3	ASSPWTGRVGNTIY
TRBV11-2	14	TRBJ2-7	ASSLGWEGRSYEQY